This T cell receptor (beta chain) was identified during a study of cytomegalovirus exposure and HLA in healthy donors (dated 2017 in TCRdb). Broadly, across the study: An earlier analysis of approximately 640 of the donors reported 250 to 300 Gb of sequence data and some 100 million unique TCR beta sequences from about 179 million T cells. Roughly 300 gigabases of sequencing data and 70 million to 95 million unique TCR sequences made up an early release that covered several hundred HLA-typed donors. Among the roughly 390 genotyped donors, around 81% belonged to the genetic ancestry cluster associated with self-reported Caucasian donors. The study aimed to test whether signatures of past pathogen exposure could be identified by cataloging public T cell receptors. The study used immunosequencing to profile the T cell repertoires of several hundred subjects and linked those repertoires to cytomegalovirus serostatus. Besides the first cohort of more than 650 subjects, a separate validation cohort made up of 95 to 150 different subjects was used. To predict cytomegalovirus infection status, the study brought together high-throughput TCR immunosequencing, statistical association of individual TCRs with disease status, and machine learning. A later analysis re-examined previously published TCR beta repertoires from roughly 720 donors and added high-resolution HLA genotyping to investigate patterns of TCR occurrence. Rather than using new phenotypic data, the later analysis identified candidate immune exposures from TCR beta sequences and from how often those sequences occurred across donors. To decide whether each TCR beta V gene segment behaved as functional or pseudogenic, an earlier analysis of some 600 of the donors relied on high-throughput TCR beta sequencing. Donor age, sex, ethnicity and CMV serostatus were compiled together with the repertoire data. Genome-wide SNP genotypes for about 55% of the 666 donors were used in a later genetic analysis, which treated that subset as a discovery cohort. All discovery cohort repertoires had been generated on a single sequencing platform. Both class I and class II loci were covered by HLA typing, at four-digit resolution. Typing coverage differed by locus: A, B, C, DRB1 and DQB1 were typed in roughly 620-630 donors, DQA1 in about 560, DPA1 in some 610, and DPB1 in roughly 450. Roughly five DR-DQ haplotypes were treated as single units for association and clustering because of strong linkage in the cohort. Among roughly 400 genotyped donors of the cohort, an average of roughly 240,000 unique TCR beta nucleotide sequences were sequenced per donor, roughly 20% of them non-productive. Study-wide findings and limitations: Specific HLA alleles were associated with some 15,000 TCR beta sequences at a false discovery rate of 0.05 in a later analysis. A later analysis reported that several top co-occurrence clusters appeared linked to parvovirus B19, influenza, CMV and Epstein-Barr virus. A later analysis found that most CMV-associated TCR beta chains appeared HLA-restricted, with HLA associations seemingly driven largely by CMV exposure. The classifier was reported to diagnose cytomegalovirus status with high specificity and sensitivity in both the original cohort and the validation cohort. CMV serostatus was the only immune exposure information available for the cohort. The presence/absence analyses assumed that sequencing depth was roughly uniform across donors, and that assumption may not be true. An association between a missense DCLRE1C variant and V-gene and J-gene trimming of TCR beta chains was found in a later genetic analysis and replicated in an independent cohort. A group of highly shared sequence variants was considered likely to be a technical artifact of the sequencing pipeline. Linkage disequilibrium might explain the correlated functional status among segregating V segments, but an unknown experimental factor could not be ruled out. A further reported finding was that TCR beta sequences accurately predicted the HLA-A and HLA-B alleles for most subjects in the first cohort. While some public TCRs were present in many individuals, most TCR sequences turned up only very rarely across donors. A later analysis found that TCR association rates varied across HLA loci, with DRB1 alleles showing the most associated TCRs and HLA-C alleles the fewest. Compared with equally common non-associated chains, HLA-associated TCR beta chains in a later analysis were more clonally expanded and had lower generation probabilities. Because counts were too low, around 18 rarely observed V segments, including chromosome 9 orphons, were left out of the earlier analysis of 587 of the donors. A few of the identified cytomegalovirus-associated TCR beta chains were confirmed in vitro to be specific for cytomegalovirus antigens. The authors suggested that the approach could potentially be generalized to other disease states and immunological phenotypes. The study gave a list of about 170 TCR beta chains associated with cytomegalovirus. Only TCR beta chains were sequenced in this cohort, and the absence of alpha or paired-chain data limited detectable features. Because HLA typing was missing for some donors at each locus, association tests included only the typed subset. Assigning TCR associations to individual alleles was difficult when HLA alleles, especially DR and DQ, strongly co-occurred. In a later genetic analysis, fewer N-insertions in productive TCRs were reported among donors in an Asian-associated ancestry cluster than the roughly 700-donor mean. An earlier analysis of approximately 500 of the donors showed that most TCR beta V segments appeared in productive rearrangements either about 90% or about 30% of the time, which broadly matched IMGT annotations. Some IMGT-functional V segments, including TRBV6-2 and TRBV6-3, could not be distinguished by the 87-base-pair reads and were therefore excluded.

The library was made by the immunoSEQ multiplex PCR assay. The multiplex PCR relied on a mix of 60 forward primers for TCR Vbeta segments and 13 reverse primers for TCR Jbeta segments. The CDR3 region of rearranged TCR beta genes was amplified from genomic DNA by a multiplex PCR assay. On the Illumina HiSeq System, the amplified TCR beta libraries were sequenced as 87-base-pair reads. The authors processed their data as follows. In a later analysis, some 80 million unique TCR beta chains were counted across the 650 to 750 repertoires, and roughly 11 million of these chains were shared by at least two donors. To remove PCR and sequencing errors, raw reads were error-corrected and collapsed into unique sequences using a nearest-neighbor algorithm that merged closely related sequences. Alignment of CDR3 sequences to IMGT reference sequences was used to assign V, D and J gene segments. For a sequence to be retained, at least a six-nucleotide match to both a V gene segment and a J gene segment was required. A rearrangement counted as productive if the CDR3 had no stop codons and remained in frame with V and J, and every other rearrangement counted as non-productive. CDR3 was defined by IMGT convention, running from the second conserved V-encoded cysteine to the conserved J-encoded phenylalanine. The earlier analysis of 500 to 600 of the donors excluded sequences that lacked an unambiguous match to a single V gene segment. In an earlier analysis of approximately 550 of the donors, V segments were called functional above 56.7% productive rearrangements and were called segregating when the between-donor standard deviation exceeded 5%. A statistical classification framework was built to diagnose cytomegalovirus status from the catalog of TCR beta chain sequences. In a later analysis, TCR nucleotide sequences were compared against IMGT/GENE-DB human TR gene sequences so that V and J genes could be assigned. The TCRdist pipeline was used in a later analysis to assign CDR3 sequences and most-parsimonious VDJ recombination scenarios. A later analysis defined each TCR beta chain by its CDR3 amino acid sequence plus V-gene family, and excluded reads lacking a unique V-gene family. A later analysis removed 550 to 700 highly shared, low-generation-probability nucleotide sequences to deal with suspected cross-contamination and a sequencing artifact. In a later analysis, a clonal expansion index for each public chain was calculated from normalized within-repertoire ranks of inferred template counts. Generation probabilities in a later analysis came from a VDJ recombination model fitted to out-of-frame rearrangements, and those results were checked against IGoR. In a later analysis, hypergeometric tests were used to score TCR-TCR, TCR-HLA and TCR-CMV co-occurrence, with a repertoire-size bias correction applied to TCR pairs. To estimate false discovery rates, a later analysis permuted the HLA or CMV assignments 20 times. In a later analysis, co-occurring TCRs were grouped with DBSCAN, and TCRdist sequence similarity was added when clustering was performed within HLA-allele-positive subsets. Repertoires with fewer than 30,000 or more than 120,000 public chains were left out of co-occurrence clustering, as were five repertoires with anomalous nucleotide sharing. TCRdb obtained this table from immuneACCESS and retained in-frame rearrangements with V and J assigned. These tables miss some clones; where compared with another copy, unresolved V genes account for less than half of the shortfall, and the remainder is unexplained. V, J and clone size are taken as reported in that table, and D and trimming were inferred from the DNA itself. In this sample the table shows approximately 300,000 clones, 75% to 85% of which occur a single time. The ten largest make up about 0.28% of the sample.

The cohort comprised 670 or so healthy bone marrow donors. All cohort members were sampled while nominally healthy, although unrecorded immune exposures were likely present. The donor was CMV seronegative and was included in the group of 352 seronegative cohort members. A peripheral blood sample was provided by each donor, and peripheral blood mononuclear cells were used for TCR beta sequencing. The Qiagen DNeasy Blood Extraction Kit was used to extract genomic DNA from the blood cell samples. The germline V gene encodes CDR1 LNHDA and CDR2 SQIVND (reference sequence). The cysteine opens and the phenylalanine closes a CDR3 of 19 amino acids. The read is trimmed to its CDR3 DNA, 57 bases read in frame from base 1. At the junction V is shortened by 0 bases and J by 2 bases, with 19 bases in between. This clone was recorded only once. It has no known antigen specificity. No per-base quality is available; no much larger clone lies one base away.

Sequenced input: PBMCs. This sequence was found in a girl aged 2-10 years in good health and CMV-seronegative. The chain joins TRBV19 to TRBJ2-2; confidence is insufficient to name the D gene. CDR3 loop: CASSIDPFVGDTNTGELFF. The sequence in DNA is TGTGCCAGTAGTATAGATCCCTTCGTAGGTGACACTAACACCGGGGAGCTGTTTTTT.